This entry lists 13 T cell receptor beta chains sequenced from one sample in a study of cytomegalovirus exposure and HLA in healthy donors. The PCR had 60 Vbeta and 13 Jbeta primers. Profiling relied on immunoSEQ multiplex PCR, and the TCRdb table lists in-frame clones only, not all of them. The sample lists some 170,000 clones, over 70% occurring once. The sequenced sample consisted of PBMCs. These receptor sequences come from a woman aged 30 to 39 in good health and CMV-seronegative.

In its sample, this clone was seen once. V is TRBV5-1 and J is TRBJ2-5, with 7 bases lining up with TRBD1. The CDR3 is 15 residues long. J lost 5 bases, V lost 3 bases, and 10 bases had no gene match. Germline-derived CDR1 and CDR2 are SGHRS and YFSETQ. CDR3 sequence: CASSSTTGQEETQYF. The CDR3 DNA follows: TGCGCCAGCAGCTCCACGACAGGGCAGGAGGAGACCCAGTACTTC.

This clone showed up just once. The rearrangement uses TRBV28 and TRBJ2-3, with 14 bases identical to TRBD2. This CDR3 has 18 amino acids. J gave up 5 bases and V 5 bases, and 12 bases lay outside the gene matches. Germline V CDR1 and CDR2: MDHEN, SYDVKM. The CDR3 region is CASSTRLAGGREGDTQYF. The CDR3 DNA sequence: TGTGCCAGCAGTACCCGACTAGCGGGAGGGCGGGAGGGAGATACGCAGTATTTT.

The CDR3 here is CASSYTGQGYYGYTF. CDR3 nucleotides: TGTGCCAGCAGTTATACGGGACAGGGGTACTATGGCTACACCTTC. The rearrangement links TRBV7-9 to TRBJ1-2; 10 positions agree with TRBD1. This CDR3 is 15 amino acids long. Trimming at V came to 6 bases and at J to 3 bases, leaving 7 bases not matched to a gene. Germline V lookup: CDR1 SEHNR, CDR2 FQNEAQ (reference sequence).

V is TRBV28 and J is TRBJ2-7, with 10 bases identical to TRBD1. Germline V CDR1 and CDR2: MDHEN, SYDVKM. This CDR3 has 18 amino acids. V lost 1 base and J lost 4; bases outside the gene matches: 13. The CDR3 here is CASSLLRWGTGDLYEQYF. CDR3 sequence (DNA): TGTGCCAGCAGTTTATTACGGTGGGGGACAGGGGATCTATACGAGCAGTACTTC.

This clone was recorded only once. This chain uses TRBV2 with TRBJ2-2; no definite D call. With 6 bases removed from V and 0 bases from J, the gap between germline ends came to 8 bases. Germline values: CDR1 SNHLY, CDR2 FYNNEI. The CDR3 extends over 14 amino acids. CDR3 nucleotides: TGTGCCAGCAGACGACTGGCGAACACCGGGGAGCTGTTTTTT. Translation: CASRRLANTGELFF.

The gene calls are TRBV7-2 and TRBJ2-2; D uncertain. Germline assignment: CDR1 SGHTA and CDR2 FQGNSA. V lost 5 bases and J lost 1, with 11 bases in between. This CDR3 has 15 amino acids. This chain's CDR3 is CASSAVQLNTGELFF. CDR3 DNA: TGTGCCAGCAGCGCGGTCCAGCTGAACACCGGGGAGCTGTTTTTT.

The table lists this clone with a few counts. The rearrangement uses TRBV30 and TRBJ2-3, with D possibly matching TRBD1 (7 bases). There are 17 residues in the CDR3. V was clipped by 2 bases and J by 4 bases, with 22 bases between them. Germline V CDR1 and CDR2: GTSNPN, SVGIG (reference sequence). The DNA of the CDR3 is TGTGCCTGGAGTTCCAGGGGGAGGACTCTCGGTCCAGATACGCAGTATTTT. Amino acid sequence: CAWSSRGRTLGPDTQYF.

V gene TRBV7-8 combines with J gene TRBJ1-5; 7 bases fit TRBD1. Trimming cost V 5 bases and J 4 bases; bases outside gene matches: 2. Germline V gene data show CDR1 as SGHVS and CDR2 as FQNEAQ. This CDR3 has 13 amino acids. The CDR3 loop reads CASSEQGNQPQHF. CDR3 DNA: TGTGCCAGCAGCGAACAGGGGAATCAGCCCCAGCATTTT.

The CDR3, as DNA: TGCGCCAGCAGCTTGCAGGGGGACACTGAAGCTTTCTTT. It is translated as CASSLQGDTEAFF. This chain connects TRBV5-1 to TRBJ1-1, with 7 bases lining up with TRBD1. The CDR3 covers 13 residues. Trimming at V came to 1 base and at J to 3 bases, leaving 0 bases not matched to a gene. Germline assignment: CDR1 SGHRS and CDR2 YFSETQ.

V usage is TRBV21-1 and J usage is TRBJ2-2; the tabulated D call, TRBD2, remains unverified against the DNA. TRBV21-1 represents a pseudogene. There are 14 residues in the CDR3. The CDR3 DNA is TGTGCCACCCCGTCGAGGGTCTACACCGGGGAGCTGTTTTTT. Translated, it gives CATPSRVYTGELFF.

This chain joins TRBV6-1 and TRBJ2-7; 9 bases map to TRBD1. V lost 6 bases to trimming and J lost 0 bases; unmatched junction nucleotides: 6. Germline values: CDR1 MNHNS, CDR2 SASEGT. The CDR3 totals 15 residues. The CDR3 nucleotides read TGTGCCAGCAGGGGGGGACAGGGTATCTCCTACGAGCAGTACTTC. Translated: CASRGGQGISYEQYF.

The genes are TRBV21-1 and TRBJ2-3; TRBD2, the table's D call, was not compared with the DNA. TRBV21-1 has pseudogene status. CDR3 length equals 15 residues. The CDR3 bases are TGTGCCAGCAGCACCTCGGGGGGGTTAACAGATACGCAGTATTTT. Its translation is CASSTSGGLTDTQYF.

The chain carries TRBV7-3 and TRBJ2-5, with 7 bases matching TRBD1. The germline V gene encodes CDR1 SGHTA and CDR2 FQGTGA. V lost 5 bases to trimming and J lost 4 bases; unmatched junction nucleotides: 4. This CDR3 region has 13 residues. CDR3 residues: CASSATGPETQYF. The CDR3 DNA reads as TGTGCCAGCAGCGCGACAGGGCCAGAGACCCAGTACTTC.